The present T cell receptor beta chain was sequenced within a study of T cell changes during pregnancy in multiple sclerosis. Profiled with immunoSEQ multiplex PCR; TCRdb holds only in-frame clones, not every one. In the table there are under 50,000 clones, 85% to 95% of which are singletons. CDR1 is MNHEY and CDR2 is SVGAGI in the germline V gene. The CDR3 spans 13 residues. V lost 0 bases and J 5 bases, leaving 8 bases between the germline ends. The sequence came from a female donor with multiple sclerosis, enrolled in a pregnancy study. The rearrangement joins TRBV6-5 to TRBJ2-7; D possibly corresponds to TRBD1 (5 bases). The starting material was CD8+ T cells from peripheral blood mononuclear cells, obtained in the third trimester of pregnancy. The DNA of the CDR3 is TGTGCCAGCAGTTACTCGGGCAGGGACGAGCAGTACTTC. It specifies CASSYSGRDEQYF.